This T cell receptor beta chain was identified in a study of T cell repertoires in cytomegalovirus infection. Study information: Recently described HLA-C-restricted plus well-studied HLA-B-restricted CMV epitopes were used. Matching HLA type and CMV infection were both indicated by public TCR beta signatures.

The germline V gene encodes CDR1 LNHDA and CDR2 SQIVND (reference sequence). The CDR3 covers 13 residues. The V and J ends lost 3 bases and 5 bases respectively, with 8 bases between them. Points from the study as a whole: There were HLA-C-restricted CMV-specific TCR beta clonotypes dominating the ex vivo response. Cumulative frequency of public TCR beta families picked out carriers of CMV plus the relevant HLA.

Using its own MiXCR run on the reads, TCRdb lists one record per CDR3 protein. The sample shows hundreds of thousands of distinct CDR3 sequences, about 33% of them seen only once. A note on this clonotype: The antigen remains unidentified.

The source of this sequence is a human donor in good health (CMV status not recorded). Some clones in this sample may be carry-over from other donors' samples. Sequenced here: cultured PBMCs, sampled from culture after CMV antigen stimulation. The rearrangement joins TRBV19 to TRBJ1-5, with no clear D. The CDR3 sequence is CASSIGWDQPQHF. As DNA, the CDR3 is TGTGCCAGTAGTATTGGCTGGGATCAGCCCCAGCATTTT.